Listed below are T cell receptor beta chains from one sample, sequenced in a study of liver allograft versus peripheral blood T cells. TCRdb recomputed calls from the reads with MiXCR, one row per CDR3 protein. Of 8,500 or so distinct CDR3 sequences listed, 26% were seen once; the top ten hold roughly 8.3%. These receptors were obtained from a human patient who had a liver transplant. Some T cells may have come from the graft donor. CDR3s include the opening cysteine and the closing phenylalanine or tryptophan. D genes are given only for firm matches. Expanded clones are given a class, and other clones once, few, many or no size at all.

>TRBV6-2/TRBV6-3|medium-sized|TRBJ2-3|15|TRBD1
TGTGCCAGCAGTTCCCGACAGGGGAGCACAGATACGCAGTATTTT
CASSSRQGSTDTQYF
>TRBV20-1|few|TRBJ2-3|16|TRBD2
TGCAGTGCTCGGGGACTAGCAGGGGGTAGCACAGATACGCAGTATTTT
CSARGLAGGSTDTQYF
>TRBV20-1|NA|TRBJ2-1|14|NA
TGCAGTGCCGCGCGGCAGGCGGGTTACAATGAGCAGTTCTTC
CSAARQAGYNEQFF
>TRBV25-1|NA|TRBJ2-7|13|NA
TGTGCCAGCAGTGAAGTATCCGCCTACGAGCAGTACTTC
CASSEVSAYEQYF
>TRBV18|medium-sized|TRBJ1-3|14|NA
TGTGCCAGCTCCCCCGCGGGGGTAGAGAACACCATATATTTT
CASSPAGVENTIYF
>TRBV18|NA|TRBJ2-7|15|NA
TGTGCCAGCTCACCACGGGGGGGCAAAGTTTACGAGCAGTACTTC
CASSPRGGKVYEQYF
>TRBV12-3/TRBV12-4|few|TRBJ2-7|11|NA
TGTGCCAGCAGTTCAGGCTACGAGCAGTACTTC
CASSSGYEQYF
>TRBV28|few|TRBJ2-7|13|TRBD1
TGTGCCAGCAGTCCGGGACAGCACTACGAGCAGTACTTC
CASSPGQHYEQYF
>TRBV11-2|few|TRBJ2-5|15|NA
TGTGCCAGCAGCCTCGGGAACCTGAGTCCAAAGACCCAGTACTTC
CASSLGNLSPKTQYF
>TRBV27|NA|TRBJ1-4|15|TRBD1
TGTGCCAGCAGTCGGCGGACAGGGGAAAATGAAAAACTGTTTTTT
CASSRRTGENEKLFF
>TRBV12-3/TRBV12-4|few|TRBJ2-5|16|TRBD1
TGTGCCAGCAGGACGCCCCGGGACAGGGGAGAGGTGACCCAGTACTTC
CASRTPRDRGEVTQYF
>TRBV30|NA|TRBJ2-2|14|NA
TGTGCCTGGAGTAGGACACAGAACACCGGGGAGCTGTTTTTT
CAWSRTQNTGELFF
>TRBV7-2|many|TRBJ2-3|14|NA
TGTGCCAGCAGCTACTCAGGGGAGTACGATACGCAGTATTTT
CASSYSGEYDTQYF
>TRBV29-1|few|TRBJ2-1|13|NA
TGCAGCGTTCTGACCGACCGCTACAATGAGCAGTTCTTC
CSVLTDRYNEQFF
>TRBV20-1|NA|TRBJ1-1|14|NA
TGCAGTGCTAGCCCAGGGACGGGGGACACTGAAGCTTTCTTT
CSASPGTGDTEAFF
>TRBV19|medium-sized|TRBJ1-2|15|NA
TGTGCCAGTAGTACGTCCGGGACGGGCAACTATGGCTACACCTTC
CASSTSGTGNYGYTF
>TRBV20-1|NA|TRBJ2-5|14|NA
TGCAGTGCTACCTACACGGGGGTGCGGGAGACCCAGTACTTC
CSATYTGVRETQYF
>TRBV19|medium-sized|TRBJ1-2|15|NA
TGTGCCACTACCGAGGGTCGGGGGCTGGACTATGGCTACACCTTC
CATTEGRGLDYGYTF
>TRBV12-3/TRBV12-4|NA|TRBJ2-7|13|NA
TGTGCCAGCAGTTCGACCCTGGGGGTCGAGCAGTACTTC
CASSSTLGVEQYF
>TRBV5-6|few|TRBJ2-7|15|NA
TGTGCCAGCAGCTTGGGACAGGACGGCTCCTACGAGCAGTACTTC
CASSLGQDGSYEQYF
>TRBV30|medium-sized|TRBJ1-3|15|NA
TGTGCCTGGGGAAGGCTGGGAGCCTCTGGAAACACCATATATTTT
CAWGRLGASGNTIYF
>TRBV5-6|few|TRBJ2-5|13|TRBD1
TGTGCCAGCAGCTGGACAGGGAGACAGACCCAGTACTTC
CASSWTGRQTQYF
>TRBV7-2|NA|TRBJ2-7|13|NA
TGTGCCAGCAGCACGGACATGAACTACGAGCAGTACTTC
CASSTDMNYEQYF
>TRBV19|medium-sized|TRBJ1-1|12|TRBD1
TGTGCCAGTAGTAGGGACAGGGAAACAGCTTTCTTT
CASSRDRETAFF
>TRBV5-4|NA|TRBJ2-1|15|TRBD2
TGTGCCAGCAGCTTGGGACTAGCGGGAAGTAATGAGCAGTTCTTC
CASSLGLAGSNEQFF
>TRBV12-3/TRBV12-4|medium-sized|TRBJ1-5|14|NA
TGTGCCAGCACTGATGATCTGGGTTATCAGCCCCAGCATTTT
CASTDDLGYQPQHF
>TRBV18|medium-sized|TRBJ1-2|16|NA
TGTGCCAGCTCACCGACCGCGACAGACCCGAACTATGGCTACACCTTC
CASSPTATDPNYGYTF
>TRBV5-4|medium-sized|TRBJ1-3|13|TRBD1
TGTGCCACGGGACAGGGGACTGGAAACACCATATATTTT
CATGQGTGNTIYF
>TRBV28|medium-sized|TRBJ2-1|13|NA
TGTGCCAGCGGGCGGAGGGATTACAATGAGCAGTTCTTC
CASGRRDYNEQFF
>TRBV6-2/TRBV6-3|medium-sized|TRBJ1-4|18|NA
TGTGCCAGCAGTGCCCGACAGCCTGTGAATTCAACTAATGAAAAACTGTTTTTT
CASSARQPVNSTNEKLFF
>TRBV20-1|NA|TRBJ2-5|13|TRBD1
TGCAGTGCCCCGGACAGGGGAAGAGAGACCCAGTACTTC
CSAPDRGRETQYF
>TRBV25-1|few|TRBJ2-7|14|NA
TGTGCCAGCAGTGGAGGACAGCCCGACTACGAGCAGTACTTC
CASSGGQPDYEQYF
>TRBV27|medium-sized|TRBJ1-6|18|NA
TGTGCCAGCAGTTTTTCGATTCCGACCAGAAGGCGGAATTCACCCCTCCACTTT
CASSFSIPTRRRNSPLHF
>TRBV19|NA|TRBJ1-1|13|NA
TGTGCCAGTAGTATTGGCAGGATCGAGGAAGCTTTCTTT
CASSIGRIEEAFF
>TRBV30|NA|TRBJ2-1|16|TRBD2
TGTGCCTGGAGTGAGGGTAGCGGGAGGGCGAGGGATGAGCAGTTCTTC
CAWSEGSGRARDEQFF
>TRBV7-2|NA|TRBJ1-1|15|NA
TGTGCCAGCAGCGTCAGGGCTTGGCAGAACACTGAAGCTTTCTTT
CASSVRAWQNTEAFF
>TRBV19|NA|TRBJ2-7|14|TRBD2
TGTGCCAGTAGTGTCCTAGCGGGCTCCTACGAGCAGTACTTC
CASSVLAGSYEQYF
>TRBV19|NA|TRBJ1-1|15|TRBD1
TGTGCCAGTAGTACACGGGACAGAGAGAACACTGGAGCTTTCTTT
CASSTRDRENTGAFF
>TRBV6-2/TRBV6-3|NA|TRBJ1-1|13|NA
TGTGCCAGCAGTTACGCCGGGAACACTGAAGCTTTCTTT
CASSYAGNTEAFF
>TRBV29-1|NA|TRBJ2-6|16|TRBD1
TGCAGCGTTGAAGGGACAGGGAATTCTGGGGCCAACGTCCTGACTTTC
CSVEGTGNSGANVLTF
>TRBV19|NA|TRBJ2-1|15|TRBD2
TGTGCCAGTAGGACTAGCGGGGGGGGTAAGGGTGAGCAGTTCTTC
CASRTSGGGKGEQFF
>TRBV13|large|TRBJ1-6|15|NA
TGTGCCAGCAGCTTAGGACAGGGTGGTAATTCACCCCTCCACTTT
CASSLGQGGNSPLHF
>TRBV20-1|few|TRBJ1-3|16|NA
TGCAGTGCCGGAGAGGGCCAGGCTAACTCTGGAAACACCATATATTTT
CSAGEGQANSGNTIYF
>TRBV19|medium-sized|TRBJ1-1|14|TRBD1
TGTGCCAGTAGTGACAGGGTGTCGAACACTGAAGCTTTCTTT
CASSDRVSNTEAFF
>TRBV6-5|medium-sized|TRBJ2-7|15|TRBD2
TGTGCCAGCAGTCCCAAGACTAGCTTCTCCTACGAGCAGTACTTC
CASSPKTSFSYEQYF
>TRBV6-1|NA|TRBJ1-1|12|NA
TGTGCCAGCAGTATAGGGGAAACTGAAGCTTTCTTT
CASSIGETEAFF
>TRBV7-3|NA|TRBJ2-7|14|TRBD2
TGTGCCAGCAGCTTAAATAGCGGGGAGGGGACGCAGTACTTC
CASSLNSGEGTQYF
>TRBV30|NA|TRBJ2-7|13|NA
TGTGCCTGGACGACTGGGGGCAGCAGCGAGCAGTACTTC
CAWTTGGSSEQYF
>TRBV7-9|many|TRBJ1-2|16|TRBD1
TGTGCCAGCAGCCAACAAGCCGGGACAGGCTTCTATGGCTACACCTTC
CASSQQAGTGFYGYTF
>TRBV20-1|NA|TRBJ2-3|15|TRBD2
TGCAGTGCTTCTCACAGCGGGAGTGGGGCAGATACGCAGTATTTT
CSASHSGSGADTQYF
>TRBV7-2|few|TRBJ1-2|13|NA
TGTGCCAGCAGCTTTGACGGCGTGGACGGCTACACCTTC
CASSFDGVDGYTF
>TRBV7-2|few|TRBJ2-3|14|TRBD2
TGTGCCAGCAGCTTGGGGGGAGGGGCTGATACGCAGTATTTT
CASSLGGGADTQYF
>TRBV7-9|few|TRBJ2-3|18|NA
TGTGCCAGAAGCCGGGACTCAGAGACACCTTCTAGCACAGATACGCAGTATTTT
CARSRDSETPSSTDTQYF
>TRBV7-9|NA|TRBJ2-7|14|TRBD2
TGTGCCAGCAGGCCGAGCGGGAACTCCTACGAGCAGTACTTC
CASRPSGNSYEQYF
>TRBV6-6|medium-sized|TRBJ1-4|15|TRBD1
TGTGCCAGCACTCGTTCCGGGACAGGGGTCGAAAAACTGTTTTTT
CASTRSGTGVEKLFF